The present entry profiles one TCR beta chain with its context. The antigen is not known. MiXCR was run by TCRdb on the RT-PCR reads, yielding one entry per CDR3 protein. The sample records approximately 530,000 distinct CDR3 sequences, 10% to 15% being singletons. This record belongs to a study of response to subunit inactivated influenza vaccine. Study conclusions and caveats: Authors suggested few new T cells are recruited by each seasonal influenza vaccination.

The CDR3 is made up of 16 amino acids. V shed 4 bases and J shed 0 bases, with 11 bases lying between them. The germline V gene has CDR1 SGHRS and CDR2 YFSETQ. The sequence was collected from a man aged 45 to 65 who received an inactivated influenza vaccine. Material: PBMCs from blood, obtained 45 days after vaccination. The rearrangement joins TRBV5-1 to TRBJ2-6; perhaps TRBD1 as D (5 bases). The CDR3 bases are TGCGCCAGCAGCAATCAGACAGTCTCTGGGGCCAACGTCCTGACTTTC. The encoded protein is CASSNQTVSGANVLTF.